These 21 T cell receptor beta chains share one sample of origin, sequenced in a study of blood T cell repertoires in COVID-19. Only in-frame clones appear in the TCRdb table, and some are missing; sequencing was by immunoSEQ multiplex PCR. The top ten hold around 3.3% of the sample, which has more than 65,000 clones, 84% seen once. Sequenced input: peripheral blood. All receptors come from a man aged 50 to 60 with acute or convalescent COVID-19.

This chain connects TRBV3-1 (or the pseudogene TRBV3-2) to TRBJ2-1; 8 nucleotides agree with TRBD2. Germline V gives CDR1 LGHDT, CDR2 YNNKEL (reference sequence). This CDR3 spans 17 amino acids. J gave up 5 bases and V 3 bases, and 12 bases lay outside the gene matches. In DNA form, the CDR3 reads TGTGCCAGCAGCCAGGGGCTAGCGGGCCTCTGGAACAATGAGCAGTTCTTC. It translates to CASSQGLAGLWNNEQFF.

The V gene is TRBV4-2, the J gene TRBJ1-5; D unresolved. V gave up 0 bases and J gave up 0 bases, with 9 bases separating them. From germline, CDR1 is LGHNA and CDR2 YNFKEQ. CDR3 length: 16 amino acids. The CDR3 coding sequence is TGTGCCAGCAGCCAAGATGTGGGCTTTAGCAATCAGCCCCAGCATTTT. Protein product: CASSQDVGFSNQPQHF.

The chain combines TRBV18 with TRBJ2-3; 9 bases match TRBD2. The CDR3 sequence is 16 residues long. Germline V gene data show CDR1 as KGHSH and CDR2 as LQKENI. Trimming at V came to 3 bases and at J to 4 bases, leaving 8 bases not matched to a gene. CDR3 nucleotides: TGTGCCAGCTCACCCATGGCGGGAGGGCCATCAGATACGCAGTATTTT. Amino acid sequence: CASSPMAGGPSDTQYF.

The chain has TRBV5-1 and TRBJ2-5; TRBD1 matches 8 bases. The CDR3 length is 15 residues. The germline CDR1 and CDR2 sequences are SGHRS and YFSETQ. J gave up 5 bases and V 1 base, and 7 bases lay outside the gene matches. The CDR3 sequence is CASSLIQGDGETQYF. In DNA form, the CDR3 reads TGCGCCAGCAGCTTGATACAGGGGGACGGGGAGACCCAGTACTTC.

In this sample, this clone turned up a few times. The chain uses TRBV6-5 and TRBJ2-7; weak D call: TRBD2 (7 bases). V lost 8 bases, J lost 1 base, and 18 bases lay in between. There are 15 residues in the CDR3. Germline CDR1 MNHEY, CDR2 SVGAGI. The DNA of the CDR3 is TGTGCCAGCGTACTTCCAGCGGGACAATCCTACGAGCAGTACTTC. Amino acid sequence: CASVLPAGQSYEQYF.

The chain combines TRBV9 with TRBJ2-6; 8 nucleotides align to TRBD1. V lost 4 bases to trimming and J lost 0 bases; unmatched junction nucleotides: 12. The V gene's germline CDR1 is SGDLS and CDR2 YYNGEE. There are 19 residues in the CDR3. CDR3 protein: CASSPNKTGALSGANVLTF. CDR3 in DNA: TGTGCCAGCAGCCCAAATAAGACAGGGGCCCTCTCTGGGGCCAACGTCCTGACTTTC.

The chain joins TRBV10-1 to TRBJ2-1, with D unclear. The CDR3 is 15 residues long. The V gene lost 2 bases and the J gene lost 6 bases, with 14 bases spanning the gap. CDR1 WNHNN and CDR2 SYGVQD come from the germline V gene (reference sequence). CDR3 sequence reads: CASSETWMSSNEQFF. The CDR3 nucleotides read TGCGCCAGCAGTGAGACTTGGATGTCTAGCAATGAGCAGTTCTTC.

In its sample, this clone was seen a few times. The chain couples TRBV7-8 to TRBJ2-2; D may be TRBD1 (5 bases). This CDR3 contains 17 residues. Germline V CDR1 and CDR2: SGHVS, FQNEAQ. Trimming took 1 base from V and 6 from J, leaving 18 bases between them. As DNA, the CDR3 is TGTGCCAGCAGCTTAGATCAGGGAAGAAGTTTTGCCGGGGAGCTGTTTTTT. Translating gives CASSLDQGRSFAGELFF.

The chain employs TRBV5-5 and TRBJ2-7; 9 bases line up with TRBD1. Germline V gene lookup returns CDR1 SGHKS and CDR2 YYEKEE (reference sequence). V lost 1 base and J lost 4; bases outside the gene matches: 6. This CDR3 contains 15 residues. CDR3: CASSLPGTGRYEQYF. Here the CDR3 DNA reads TGTGCCAGCAGCTTGCCCGGGACAGGGCGGTACGAGCAGTACTTC.

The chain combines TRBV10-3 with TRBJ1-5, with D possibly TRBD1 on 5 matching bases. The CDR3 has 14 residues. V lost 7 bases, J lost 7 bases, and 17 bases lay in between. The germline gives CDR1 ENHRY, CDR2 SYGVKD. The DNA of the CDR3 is TGTGCCATCAAGGAGGCCCTTGGGGGGCAGCCCCAGCATTTT. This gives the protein CAIKEALGGQPQHF.

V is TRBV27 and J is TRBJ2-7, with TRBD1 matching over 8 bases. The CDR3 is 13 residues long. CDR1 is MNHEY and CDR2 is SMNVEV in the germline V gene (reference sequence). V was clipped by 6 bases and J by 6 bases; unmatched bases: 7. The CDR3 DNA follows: TGTGCCAGCAGCGACAGGGGTTTTGGCGAGCAGTACTTC. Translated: CASSDRGFGEQYF.

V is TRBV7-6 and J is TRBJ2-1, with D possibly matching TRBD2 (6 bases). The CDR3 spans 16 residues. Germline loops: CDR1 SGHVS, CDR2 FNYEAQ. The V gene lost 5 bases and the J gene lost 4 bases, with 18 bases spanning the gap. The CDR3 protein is CASSVSGTAGYNEQFF. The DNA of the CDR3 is TGTGCCAGCAGCGTATCCGGGACGGCGGGGTACAATGAGCAGTTCTTC.

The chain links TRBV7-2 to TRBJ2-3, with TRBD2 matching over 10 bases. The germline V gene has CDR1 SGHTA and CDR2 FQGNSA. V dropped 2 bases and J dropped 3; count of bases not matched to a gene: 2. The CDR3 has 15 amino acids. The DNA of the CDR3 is TGTGCCAGCAGCTTAAGCGGGGGGGTGACAGATACGCAGTATTTT. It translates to CASSLSGGVTDTQYF. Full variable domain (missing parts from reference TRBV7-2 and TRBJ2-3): GAGVSQSPSNKVTEKGKDVELRCDPISGHTALYWYRQSLGQGLEFLIYFQGNSAPDKSGLPSDRFSAERTGGSVSTLTIQRTQQEDSAVYLCASSLSGGVTDTQYFGPGTRLTVL.

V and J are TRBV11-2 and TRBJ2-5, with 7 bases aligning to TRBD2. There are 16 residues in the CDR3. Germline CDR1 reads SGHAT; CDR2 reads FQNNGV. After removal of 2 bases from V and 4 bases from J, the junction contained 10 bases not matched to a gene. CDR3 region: CASSLLLRGWGETQYF. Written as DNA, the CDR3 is TGTGCCAGCAGCTTACTCCTGCGGGGGTGGGGAGAGACCCAGTACTTC. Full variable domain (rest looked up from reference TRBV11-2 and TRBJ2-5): EAGVAQSPRYKIIEKRQSVAFWCNPISGHATLYWYQQILGQGPKLLIQFQNNGVVDDSQLPKDRFSAERLKGVDSTLKIQPAKLEDSAVYLCASSLLLRGWGETQYFGPGTRLLVL.

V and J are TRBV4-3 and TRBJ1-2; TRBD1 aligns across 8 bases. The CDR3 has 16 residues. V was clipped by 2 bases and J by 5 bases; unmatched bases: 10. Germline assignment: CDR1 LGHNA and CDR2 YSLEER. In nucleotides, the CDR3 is TGCGCCAGCAGCCAAACCAGACAGGGGCTATCATATGGCTACACCTTC. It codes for CASSQTRQGLSYGYTF.

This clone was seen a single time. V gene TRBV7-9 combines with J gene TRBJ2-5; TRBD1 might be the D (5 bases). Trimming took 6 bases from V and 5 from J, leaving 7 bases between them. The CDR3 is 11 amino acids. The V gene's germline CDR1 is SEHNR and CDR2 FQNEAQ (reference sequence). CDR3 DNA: TGTGCCAGCAGGGGGCCGGAGACCCAGTACTTC. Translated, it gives CASRGPETQYF.

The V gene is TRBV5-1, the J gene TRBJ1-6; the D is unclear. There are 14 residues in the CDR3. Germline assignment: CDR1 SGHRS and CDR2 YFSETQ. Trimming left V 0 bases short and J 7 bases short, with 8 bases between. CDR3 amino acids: CASSLVSENSPLHF. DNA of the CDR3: TGCGCCAGCAGCTTGGTATCAGAAAATTCACCCCTCCACTTT.

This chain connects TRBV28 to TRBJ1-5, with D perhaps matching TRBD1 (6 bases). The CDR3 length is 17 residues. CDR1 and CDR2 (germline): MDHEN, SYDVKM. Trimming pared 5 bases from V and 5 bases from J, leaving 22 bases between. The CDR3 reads CASSDIESGQLDQPQHF. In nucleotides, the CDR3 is TGTGCCAGCAGTGACATTGAGTCCGGACAGTTGGATCAGCCCCAGCATTTT.

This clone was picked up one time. CDR3 DNA: TGTGCCAGCAGCAGCCGGGGGGCGACAGATACGCAGTATTTT. It specifies CASSSRGATDTQYF. This chain uses TRBV7-9 with TRBJ2-3, with a weak D call TRBD2 (7 bases). V was clipped by 5 bases and J by 3 bases, with 12 bases between them. This CDR3 comprises 14 residues. The germline V gene has CDR1 SEHNR and CDR2 FQNEAQ (reference sequence).

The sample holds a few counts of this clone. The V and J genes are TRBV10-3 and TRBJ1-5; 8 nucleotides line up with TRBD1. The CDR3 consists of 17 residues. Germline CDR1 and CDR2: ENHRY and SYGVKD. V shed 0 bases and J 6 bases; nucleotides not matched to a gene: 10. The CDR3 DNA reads TGTGCCATCAGTGAGTCGAGAGGCCAGGGGGCAGGTCAGCCCCAGCATTTT. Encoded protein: CAISESRGQGAGQPQHF.

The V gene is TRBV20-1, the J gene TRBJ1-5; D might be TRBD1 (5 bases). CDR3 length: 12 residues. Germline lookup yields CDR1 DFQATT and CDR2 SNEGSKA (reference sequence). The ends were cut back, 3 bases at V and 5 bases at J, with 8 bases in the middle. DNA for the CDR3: TGCAGTGCTAGTCAGGGTGATCAGCCCCAGCATTTT. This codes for CSASQGDQPQHF.